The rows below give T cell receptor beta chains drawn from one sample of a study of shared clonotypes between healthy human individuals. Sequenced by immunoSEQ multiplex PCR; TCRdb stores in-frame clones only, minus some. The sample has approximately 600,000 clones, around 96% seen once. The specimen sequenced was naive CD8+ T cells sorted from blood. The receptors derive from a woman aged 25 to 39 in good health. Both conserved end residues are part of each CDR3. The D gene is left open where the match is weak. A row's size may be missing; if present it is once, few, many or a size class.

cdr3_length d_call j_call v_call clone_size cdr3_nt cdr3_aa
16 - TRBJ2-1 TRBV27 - TGTGCCAGCAAAGAAGCAGACGGTAAATTTAACAATGAGCAGTTCTTC CASKEADGKFNNEQFF
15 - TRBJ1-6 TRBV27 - TGTGCCAGCAGTTTAGCTGGCCTCGGAGCTTCACCCCTCCACTTT CASSLAGLGASPLHF
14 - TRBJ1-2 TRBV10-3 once TGTGCCATCAGCGAACAGGGCTCGAACTATGGCTACACCTTC CAISEQGSNYGYTF
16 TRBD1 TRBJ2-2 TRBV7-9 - TGTGCCAGCAGCGGAGGACAGGGATTGAACACCGGGGAGCTGTTTTTT CASSGGQGLNTGELFF
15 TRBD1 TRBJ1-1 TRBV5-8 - TGTGCCAGCAGGGCCGGGACAGGGGTGAACACTGAAGCTTTCTTT CASRAGTGVNTEAFF
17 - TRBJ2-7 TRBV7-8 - TGTGCCAGCAGCTTAAGAACGACACTGACGAGCTCCTACGAGCAGTACTTC CASSLRTTLTSSYEQYF
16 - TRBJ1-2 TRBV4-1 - TGCGCCAGCAGCCAGGAACCGGAGCTCACCTGGGGTGGCTACACCTTC CASSQEPELTWGGYTF
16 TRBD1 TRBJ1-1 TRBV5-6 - TGTGCCAGCAGCCCGTGGACAGGTTTCATGAACACTGAAGCTTTCTTT CASSPWTGFMNTEAFF
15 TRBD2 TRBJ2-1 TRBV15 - TGTGCCACCAGCCTTGATGGGCTAGCGGACAATGAGCAGTTCTTC CATSLDGLADNEQFF
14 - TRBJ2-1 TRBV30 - TGTGCCTGGAGGGCTGGGAACGCCTACAATGAGCAGTTCTTC CAWRAGNAYNEQFF
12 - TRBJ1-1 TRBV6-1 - TGTGCCAGCAGTGAAGCCGCAAGTGAAGCTTTCTTT CASSEAASEAFF
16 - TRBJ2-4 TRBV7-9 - TGTGCCAGCAGCTTAGGACTTGGGCAGTCCAAAAACATTCAGTACTTC CASSLGLGQSKNIQYF
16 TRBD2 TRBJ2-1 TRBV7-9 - TGTGCCAGCAGCATGCTACTAGCGGGAGGGCCCGGTGAGCAGTTCTTC CASSMLLAGGPGEQFF
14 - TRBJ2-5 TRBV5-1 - TGCGCCAGCAGCGCCCAGCAGAACCAAGAGACCCAGTACTTC CASSAQQNQETQYF
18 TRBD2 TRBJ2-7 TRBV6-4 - TGTGCCAGCAGTGACTCGAAGCGGGGGTATTACCGGCTGCGCGAGCAGTACTTC CASSDSKRGYYRLREQYF
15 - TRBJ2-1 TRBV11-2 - TGTGCCAGCAGCTCGTTTAGGCGAAATGAGAATGAGCAGTTCTTC CASSSFRRNENEQFF
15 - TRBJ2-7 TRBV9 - TGTGCCAGCAGCGTGGATGGGCTTTCTCTTTACGAGCAGTACTTC CASSVDGLSLYEQYF
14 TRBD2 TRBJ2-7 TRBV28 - TGTGCCAGCACGGATTGGCGGGAGCTCCACGAGCAGTACTTC CASTDWRELHEQYF
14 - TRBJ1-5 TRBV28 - TGTGCCAGCAGTGGCATGGAGGGCGATCAGCCCCAGCATTTT CASSGMEGDQPQHF
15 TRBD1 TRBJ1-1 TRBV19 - TGTGCCAGTAGTATGGTATTTGGAGGGGGCCCTGAAGCTTTCTTT CASSMVFGGGPEAFF
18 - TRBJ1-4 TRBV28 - TGTGCCAGCAGTTTAATTGAACTAATCCCAGGGGCCGATGAAAAACTGTTTTTT CASSLIELIPGADEKLFF
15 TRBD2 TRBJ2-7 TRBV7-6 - TGTGCCAGCAGCCCTGGGACTAGCAGCTCCTACGAGCAGTACTTC CASSPGTSSSYEQYF
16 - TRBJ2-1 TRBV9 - TGTGCCAGCAGCGGGCCCCGGACACCTCCGTACAATGAGCAGTTCTTC CASSGPRTPPYNEQFF
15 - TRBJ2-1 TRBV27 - TGTGCCAGCAGTTTATCATCTTTATCCTACAATGAGCAGTTCTTC CASSLSSLSYNEQFF
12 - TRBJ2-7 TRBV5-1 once TGCGCCAGCTCGCGGGACTCCTACGAGCAGTACTTC CASSRDSYEQYF
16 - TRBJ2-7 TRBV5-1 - TGCGCCAGCAGCTCAGAACAGGGAAAATCGTACTACGAGCAGTACTTC CASSSEQGKSYYEQYF
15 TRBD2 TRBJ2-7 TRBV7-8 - TGTGCCAGCAGCAACCCGGGACTAGTGTCCCACGAGCAGTACTTC CASSNPGLVSHEQYF
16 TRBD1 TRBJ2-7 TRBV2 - TGTGCCAGCAGGGCACAGACAGGGGCCCCAGGGCACGAGCAGTACTTC CASRAQTGAPGHEQYF
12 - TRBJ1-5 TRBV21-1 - TGTGCCAGCAGCAAAAATGGCGAGCCCCAGCATTTT CASSKNGEPQHF
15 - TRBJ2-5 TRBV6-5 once TGTGCCAGCAGCGACAGCGAAAGGCCAAAAGAGACCCAGTACTTC CASSDSERPKETQYF
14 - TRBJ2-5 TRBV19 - TGTGCCAGTACTAGTGGTGGGGGAGGAGAGACCCAGTACTTC CASTSGGGGETQYF
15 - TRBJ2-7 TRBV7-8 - TGTGCCAGCAGCTTAGTGAGCGTCACCTTCTACGAGCAGTACTTC CASSLVSVTFYEQYF
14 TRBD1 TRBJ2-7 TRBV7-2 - TGTGCCAGCAGCTTTGGGGACAGGGTCTACGAGCAGTACTTC CASSFGDRVYEQYF
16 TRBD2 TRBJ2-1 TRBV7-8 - TGTGCCAGCAGCTTAGGAGGACTAGCGGACTACAATGAGCAGTTCTTC CASSLGGLADYNEQFF
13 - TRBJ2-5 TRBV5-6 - TGTGCCAGCAGCTCGGGACTGCAAGAGACCCAGTACTTC CASSSGLQETQYF
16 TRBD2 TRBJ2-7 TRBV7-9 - TGTGCCAGCAGCCCCGAATCGAGCGGGGTAACCTACGAGCAGTACTTC CASSPESSGVTYEQYF
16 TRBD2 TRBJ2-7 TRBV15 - TGTGCCACCAGCAGAAAAGTGACTAGCGGTTATTACGAGCAGTACTTC CATSRKVTSGYYEQYF
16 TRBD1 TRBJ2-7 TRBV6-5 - TGTGCCAGCAGTTACTCAGCAGGACAGGTGCCCTACGAGCAGTACTTC CASSYSAGQVPYEQYF
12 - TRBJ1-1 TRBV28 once TGTGCCAGCAATATTTGGGGAACTGAAGCTTTCTTT CASNIWGTEAFF
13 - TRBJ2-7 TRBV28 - TGTGCCAGCAGCCCGGGACTCCCCTACGAGCAGTACTTC CASSPGLPYEQYF
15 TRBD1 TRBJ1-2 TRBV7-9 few TGTGCCAGCAGCTCACCCGACAGGGGGGAGAGTGGCTACACCTTC CASSSPDRGESGYTF
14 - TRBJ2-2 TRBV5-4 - TGTGCCAGCAGCTCGGGATGGGGGACCGGGGAGCTGTTTTTT CASSSGWGTGELFF
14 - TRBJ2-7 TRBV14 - TGTGCCAGCAGCCACCCCTTTGACGGAAACGAGCAGTACTTC CASSHPFDGNEQYF
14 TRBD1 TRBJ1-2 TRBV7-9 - TGTGCCAGCAGCCAGGCCGGGACAGGGGGCGGCTACACCTTC CASSQAGTGGGYTF
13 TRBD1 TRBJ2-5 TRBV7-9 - TGTGCCAGCAGGGGGACAGGACAAGAGACCCAGTACTTC CASRGTGQETQYF
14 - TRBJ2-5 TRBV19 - TGTGCCAGTAGTATAAAGGGGGGGGTCGAGACCCAGTACTTC CASSIKGGVETQYF
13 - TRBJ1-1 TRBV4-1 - TGCGCCAGCAGCGGGCAGTTGAACACTGAAGCTTTCTTT CASSGQLNTEAFF
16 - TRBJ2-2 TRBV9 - TGTGCCAGCAGCGCCCCCATGGCAGGTGTGACCGGGGAGCTGTTTTTT CASSAPMAGVTGELFF
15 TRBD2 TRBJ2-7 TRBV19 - TGTGCCAGTAGTCACCCCACTAGCGGGAGGGACGAGCAGTACTTC CASSHPTSGRDEQYF
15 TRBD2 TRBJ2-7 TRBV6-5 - TGTGCCAGCAGTACCTGGGAGCGGGAGGTGTCCGAGCAGTACTTC CASSTWEREVSEQYF
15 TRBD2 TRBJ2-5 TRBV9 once TGTGCCAGCAGCACCCGGACGGGAGGTCAAGAGACCCAGTACTTC CASSTRTGGQETQYF
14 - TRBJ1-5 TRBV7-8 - TGTGCCAGCAGCCTATACACCTCAAATCAGCCCCAGCATTTT CASSLYTSNQPQHF
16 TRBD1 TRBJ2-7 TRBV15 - TGTGCCACCAGCAGAGATTCGGGACAGGGGGTATACGAGCAGTACTTC CATSRDSGQGVYEQYF